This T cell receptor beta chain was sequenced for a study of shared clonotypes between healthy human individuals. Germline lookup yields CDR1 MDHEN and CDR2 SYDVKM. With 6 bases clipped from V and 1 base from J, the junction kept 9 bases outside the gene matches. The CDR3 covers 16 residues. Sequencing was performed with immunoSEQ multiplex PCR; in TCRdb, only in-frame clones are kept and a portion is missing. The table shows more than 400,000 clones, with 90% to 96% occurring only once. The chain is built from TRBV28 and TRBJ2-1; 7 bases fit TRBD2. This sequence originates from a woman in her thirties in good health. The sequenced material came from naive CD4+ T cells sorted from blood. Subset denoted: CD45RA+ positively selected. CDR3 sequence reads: CASRSSGTDSYNEQFF. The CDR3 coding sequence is TGTGCCAGCAGATCCAGCGGGACTGATTCCTACAATGAGCAGTTCTTC.